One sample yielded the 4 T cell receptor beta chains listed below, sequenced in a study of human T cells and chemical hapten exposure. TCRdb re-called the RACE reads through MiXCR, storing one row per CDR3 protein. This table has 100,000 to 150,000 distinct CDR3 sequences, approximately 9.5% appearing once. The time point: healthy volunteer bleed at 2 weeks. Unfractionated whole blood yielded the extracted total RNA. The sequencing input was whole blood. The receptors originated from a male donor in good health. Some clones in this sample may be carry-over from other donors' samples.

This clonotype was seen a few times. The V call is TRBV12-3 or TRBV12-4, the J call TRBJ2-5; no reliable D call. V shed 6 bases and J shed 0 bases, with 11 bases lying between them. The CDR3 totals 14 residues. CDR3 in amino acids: CASRPAGHQETQYF. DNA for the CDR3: TGTGCCAGCAGGCCGGCCGGACACCAAGAGACCCAGTACTTC.

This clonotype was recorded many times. This chain's CDR3 is CASSQSDTDRGSPLHF. CDR3 nucleotides: TGTGCCAGCAGCCAATCGGACACCGATCGGGGTTCACCCCTCCACTTT. V and J are TRBV3-1 and TRBJ1-6, with TRBD1 as a possible D gene (5 bases). The CDR3 loop spans 16 amino acids. V shed 2 bases and J shed 9 bases, with 17 bases lying between them. Germline CDR1 is LGHDT and CDR2 is YNNKEL (reference sequence).

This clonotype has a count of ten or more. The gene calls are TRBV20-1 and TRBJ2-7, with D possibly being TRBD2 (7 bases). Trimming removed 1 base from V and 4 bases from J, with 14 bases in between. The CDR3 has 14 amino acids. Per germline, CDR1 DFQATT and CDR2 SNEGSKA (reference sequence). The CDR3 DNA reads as TGCAGTGCTAGAGGCGGGGGCCCCGAATACGAGCAGTACTTC. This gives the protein CSARGGGPEYEQYF.

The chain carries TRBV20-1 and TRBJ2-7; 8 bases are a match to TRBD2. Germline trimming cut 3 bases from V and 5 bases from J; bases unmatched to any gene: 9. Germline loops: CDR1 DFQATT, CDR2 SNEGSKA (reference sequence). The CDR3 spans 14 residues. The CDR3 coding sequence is TGCAGTGCTAGTTGGGCGGGAGGTGGCCACGAGCAGTACTTC. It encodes CSASWAGGGHEQYF.